The sequence of this T cell receptor (beta chain) was determined in a study of shared clonotypes between healthy human individuals. TCRdb keeps only in-frame clones here, not all; method: immunoSEQ multiplex PCR. The sample yields millions of clones, more than 80% seen once. Germline CDR1 reads GTSNPN; CDR2 reads SVGIG (reference sequence). J gave up 7 bases and V 2 bases, and 9 bases lay outside the gene matches. This CDR3 has 14 amino acids. The receptor was derived from a man aged 18 to 30 in good health. Some clones in this sample may be carry-over from other donors' samples. The chain couples TRBV30 to TRBJ1-2; 8 nucleotides line up with TRBD1. Sequencing was performed on naive CD4+ T cells from PBMCs. Indicated subset: CD45RA+ positively selected. CDR3 protein: CAWSLFQGAGGYTF. The DNA for the CDR3 is TGTGCCTGGAGTCTCTTTCAGGGGGCGGGTGGCTACACCTTC.